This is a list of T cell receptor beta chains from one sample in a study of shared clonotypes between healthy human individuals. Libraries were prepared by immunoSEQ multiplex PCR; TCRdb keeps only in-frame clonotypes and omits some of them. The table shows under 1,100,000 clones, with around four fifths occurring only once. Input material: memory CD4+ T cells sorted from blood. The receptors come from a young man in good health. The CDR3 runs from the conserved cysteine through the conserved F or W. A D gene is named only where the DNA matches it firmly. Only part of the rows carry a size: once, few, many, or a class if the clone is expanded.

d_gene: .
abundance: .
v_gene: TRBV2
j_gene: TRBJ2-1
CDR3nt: TGTGCCAGCAGTGTAGGGGGTGGGTCTGTAAATGAGCAGTTCTTC
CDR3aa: CASSVGGGSVNEQFF

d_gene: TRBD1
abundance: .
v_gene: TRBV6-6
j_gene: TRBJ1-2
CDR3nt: TGTGCCAGCACCCCGACAGGGGTAGGGTATGGCTACACCTTC
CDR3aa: CASTPTGVGYGYTF

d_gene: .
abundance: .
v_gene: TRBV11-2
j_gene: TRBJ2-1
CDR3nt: TGTGCCAGCACCTATACTAGTATCTCTGAGCAGTTCTTC
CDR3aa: CASTYTSISEQFF

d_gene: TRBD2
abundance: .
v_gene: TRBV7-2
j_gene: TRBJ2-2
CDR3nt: TGTGCCAGCAGCTTAGCTAGCGGGAGAGTAAGCGGGGAGCTGTTTTTT
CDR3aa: CASSLASGRVSGELFF

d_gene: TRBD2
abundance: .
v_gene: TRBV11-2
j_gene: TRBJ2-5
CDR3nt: TGTGCCAGCAGCCCTACGGCGGGGGGGGTTGAGACCCAGTACTTC
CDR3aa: CASSPTAGGVETQYF

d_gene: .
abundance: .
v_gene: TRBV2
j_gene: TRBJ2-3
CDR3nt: TGTGCCAGCAAACCAAGGGTGGGGACCACAGATACGCAGTATTTT
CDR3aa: CASKPRVGTTDTQYF

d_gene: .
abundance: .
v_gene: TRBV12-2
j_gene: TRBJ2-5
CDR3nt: .
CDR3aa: CASRLVFGDGAGVETQYF

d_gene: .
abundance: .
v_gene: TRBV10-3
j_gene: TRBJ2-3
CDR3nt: TGTGCCACAACGGAGGATGCGGTCACAGATACGCAGTATTTT
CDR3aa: CATTEDAVTDTQYF

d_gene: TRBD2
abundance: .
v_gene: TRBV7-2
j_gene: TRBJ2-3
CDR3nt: TGTGCCAGCAGCCCACCGGGACTAGCGGGAGGCACAGATACGCAGTATTTT
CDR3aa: CASSPPGLAGGTDTQYF

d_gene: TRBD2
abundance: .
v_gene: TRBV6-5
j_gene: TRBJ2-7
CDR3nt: TGTGCCAGCAGCCGAGCGGGAGCCTACGAGCAGTACTTC
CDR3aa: CASSRAGAYEQYF

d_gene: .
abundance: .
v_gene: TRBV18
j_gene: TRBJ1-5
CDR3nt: TGTGCCAGCTCACCCCTTGGGACCGGGGATAATCAGCCCCAGCATTTT
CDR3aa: CASSPLGTGDNQPQHF

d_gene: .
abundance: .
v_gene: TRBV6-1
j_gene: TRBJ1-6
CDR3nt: TGTGCCAGCAGTGAATATCCCTCACCCCTCCACTTT
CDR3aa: CASSEYPSPLHF

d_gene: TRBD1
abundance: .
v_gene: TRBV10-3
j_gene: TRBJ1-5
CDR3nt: TGTGCCATCAGTGAGGGACAGGGGGCGAATCAGCCCCAGCATTTT
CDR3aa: CAISEGQGANQPQHF

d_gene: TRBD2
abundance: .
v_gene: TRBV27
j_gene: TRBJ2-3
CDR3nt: TGTGCCAGCAGTCCACCCACTAGCGGGAGGAGCGATACGCAGTATTTT
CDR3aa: CASSPPTSGRSDTQYF

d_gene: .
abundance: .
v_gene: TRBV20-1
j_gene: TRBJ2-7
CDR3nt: TGCAGCCCTGACGGACTCTACGAGCAGTACTTC
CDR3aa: CSPDGLYEQYF

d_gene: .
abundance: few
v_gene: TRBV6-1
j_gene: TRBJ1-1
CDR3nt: TGTGCCAGCAGTGAAGCGTACAGGGTAAACACTGAAGCTTTCTTT
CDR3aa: CASSEAYRVNTEAFF

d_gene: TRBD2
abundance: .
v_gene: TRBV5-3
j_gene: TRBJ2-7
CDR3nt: TGTGCCAGAAGCTCTCTTCGGGGGGGCCAACCCGAGCAGTACTTC
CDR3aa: CARSSLRGGQPEQYF

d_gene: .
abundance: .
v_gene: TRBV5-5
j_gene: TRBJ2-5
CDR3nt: TGTGCCAGCAGCTTGATCCAGCTTGGGACCCAGTACTTC
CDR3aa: CASSLIQLGTQYF